What follows are 8 T cell receptor beta chains derived from one specimen sequenced in a study of shared clonotypes between healthy human individuals. Repertoires were generated with immunoSEQ multiplex PCR, while TCRdb's copy carries only in-frame clones and drops some. This repertoire shows about 460,000 clones, approximately 71% found once; its top ten account for more than 10%. The sequenced material came from PBMCs. The receptor source for this set is a woman aged 40 to 50 in good health. Some clones in this sample may be carry-over from other donors' samples.

The chain carries TRBV2 and TRBJ2-4; D is uncertain. Germline lookup yields CDR1 SNHLY and CDR2 FYNNEI. The CDR3 is made up of 15 amino acids. V dropped 4 bases and J dropped 9 bases, with 19 bases sitting between them. CDR3 nucleotides: TGTGCCAGCAGTGTACACCGAACGACCTCTGGCATTCAGTACTTC. Its translation: CASSVHRTTSGIQYF.

This clone was seen a handful of times. The chain is built from TRBV19 and TRBJ1-1; 8 positions agree with TRBD1. This CDR3 comprises 14 residues. J was trimmed by 11 bases and V by 5 bases; bases with no gene match: 13. Germline assignment: CDR1 LNHDA and CDR2 SQIVND (reference sequence). The CDR3 protein is CASSAGQERVGAFF. CDR3 nucleotide sequence: TGTGCCAGTAGTGCGGGACAGGAGAGGGTCGGGGCTTTCTTT.

The gene calls are TRBV7-2 and TRBJ1-5, with D hard to call. The CDR3 length is 15 residues. The V end was cut by 3 bases, the J end by 0 bases, with 9 bases between. Per germline, CDR1 SGHTA and CDR2 FQGNSA. The CDR3 coding sequence is TGTGCCAGCAGCTTTGCGGGAAATAGCAATCAGCCCCAGCATTTT. Encoded protein: CASSFAGNSNQPQHF.

The rearrangement uses TRBV28 and TRBJ1-1, with 10 positions matching TRBD1. CDR3 length equals 21 residues. Looked up from germline, CDR1 is MDHEN and CDR2 is SYDVKM. V lost 2 bases, J lost 0 bases, and 18 bases stayed unmatched. The CDR3 spells CASSLDTHNPGQGRLNTEAFF. CDR3 coding DNA: TGTGCCAGCAGTTTAGATACCCATAATCCGGGACAGGGGCGCTTGAACACTGAAGCTTTCTTT.

V usage is TRBV15 and J usage is TRBJ1-2; no clear D gene. The germline CDR1 and CDR2 sequences are LNHNV and YYDKDF (reference sequence). The CDR3 loop spans 14 amino acids. The V and J ends lost 0 bases and 7 bases respectively, with 12 bases between them. CDR3 sequence reads: CATSRDRGVRGYTF. CDR3 DNA: TGTGCCACCAGCAGAGATCGGGGAGTCCGTGGCTACACCTTC.

This chain connects TRBV2 to TRBJ2-7, with 8 bases lining up with TRBD2. Germline CDR1 reads SNHLY; CDR2 reads FYNNEI. The CDR3 is made up of 14 amino acids. V dropped 8 bases and J dropped 4; count of bases not matched to a gene: 10. The chain's CDR3 is CASALGLAGYEQYF. The CDR3 DNA follows: TGTGCCAGCGCCCTGGGGCTAGCGGGTTACGAGCAGTACTTC.

This clone was picked up many times. The same CDR3 arises from other DNA sequences in this sample as well. The rearrangement uses TRBV29-1 and TRBJ1-1; D is ambiguous. V was shortened by 7 bases and J by 2 bases, with 14 bases between the two germline ends. This CDR3 comprises 13 residues. Per germline, CDR1 SQVTM and CDR2 ANQGSEA. The CDR3: CSGRLRGNTEAFF. The CDR3 DNA reads as TGCAGCGGTAGACTCCGGGGAAACACTGAAGCTTTCTTT.

The J gene is TRBJ2-5, the V gene TRBV10-3, with D perhaps TRBD1 (6 bases). CDR1 ENHRY and CDR2 SYGVKD come from the germline V gene. This CDR3 contains 15 residues. V was trimmed by 3 bases and J by 4 bases, leaving 15 bases between them. The CDR3 coding sequence is TGTGCCATCAGTGAACCAACATACAGGGTAGAGACCCAGTACTTC. It specifies CAISEPTYRVETQYF.